This T cell receptor (beta chain) appears in the sequencing data of a study of technical replicates of blood from a handful of donors. This clone has just a few counts. CDR1 and CDR2 from the germline V gene are SGHRS and YFSETQ. The CDR3 consists of 14 residues. V was shortened by 2 bases and J by 3 bases, with 11 bases between the two germline ends. TCRdb's table, derived via immunoSEQ multiplex PCR, lists solely in-frame clones and lacks some. The table shows about 80,000 clones, with roughly nine tenths occurring only once. What was sequenced was T cells isolated from PBMCs. This sequence was found in a human donor in good health. The chain uses TRBV5-1 and TRBJ1-1, with D maybe TRBD1 (6 bases). For the CDR3, the DNA is TGCGCCAGCAGCTTCCGGGACACTTACACTGAAGCTTTCTTT. This sequence encodes CASSFRDTYTEAFF.